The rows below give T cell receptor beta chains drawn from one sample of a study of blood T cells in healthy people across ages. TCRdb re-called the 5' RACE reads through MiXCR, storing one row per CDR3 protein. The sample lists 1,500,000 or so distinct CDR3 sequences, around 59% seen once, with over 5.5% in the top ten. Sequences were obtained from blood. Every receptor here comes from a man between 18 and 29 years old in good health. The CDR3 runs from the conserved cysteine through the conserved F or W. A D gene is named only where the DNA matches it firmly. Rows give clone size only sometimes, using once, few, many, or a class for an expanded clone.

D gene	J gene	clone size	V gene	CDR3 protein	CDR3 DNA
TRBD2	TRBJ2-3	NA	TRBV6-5	CASSYDIQRGGPSTDTQYF	TGTGCCAGCAGTTACGATATTCAGCGGGGGGGTCCTAGCACAGATACGCAGTATTTT
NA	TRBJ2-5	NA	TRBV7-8	CASSLAWSVQETQYF	TGTGCCAGCAGCTTAGCGTGGAGCGTCCAAGAGACCCAGTACTTC
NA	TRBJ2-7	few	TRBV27	CASSVDQGNEQYF	TGTGCCAGCAGTGTAGACCAGGGAAACGAGCAGTACTTC
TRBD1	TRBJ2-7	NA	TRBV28	CATMGQVYEQYF	TGTGCCACCATGGGACAGGTCTACGAGCAGTACTTC
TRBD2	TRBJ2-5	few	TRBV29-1	CSALGRGSETQYF	TGCAGCGCCTTAGGGCGGGGGTCAGAGACCCAGTACTTC
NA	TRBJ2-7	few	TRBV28	CASTRGTPYEQYF	TGTGCCAGCACCCGAGGGACCCCCTACGAGCAGTACTTC
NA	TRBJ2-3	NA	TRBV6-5	CASSSRAAGTDTQYF	TGTGCCAGCAGTTCCCGCGCGGCAGGCACAGATACGCAGTATTTT
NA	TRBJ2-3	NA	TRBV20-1	CSAVGTVTLNTQYF	TGCAGTGCTGTCGGGACCGTTACTTTGAATACGCAGTATTTT
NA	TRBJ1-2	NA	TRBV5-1	CASSLDERGADGYTF	TGCGCCAGCAGCTTGGACGAGCGGGGGGCGGATGGCTACACCTTC
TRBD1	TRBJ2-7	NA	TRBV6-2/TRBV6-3	CASSYGTGSVSYEQYF	TGTGCCAGCAGTTACGGGACAGGGTCCGTTTCTTACGAGCAGTACTTC
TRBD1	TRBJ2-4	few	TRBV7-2	CASSFQTGLEEQYF	TGTGCCAGCAGCTTTCAGACAGGGTTAGAGGAGCAGTACTTC
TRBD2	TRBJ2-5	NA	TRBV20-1	CSATREGESQYF	TGCAGTGCTACTCGGGAGGGGGAGTCCCAGTACTTC
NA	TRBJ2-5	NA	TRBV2	CASSVSPPRPTQYF	TGTGCCAGCAGTGTGTCGCCCCCACGCCCGACCCAGTACTTC
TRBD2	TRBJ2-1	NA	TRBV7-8	CASSSTSGTANEQFF	TGTGCCAGCAGCTCTACTAGCGGCACCGCCAATGAGCAGTTCTTC
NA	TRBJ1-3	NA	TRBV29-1	CSVDPVLSGNTIYF	TGCAGCGTTGATCCAGTTCTCTCTGGAAACACCATATATTTT